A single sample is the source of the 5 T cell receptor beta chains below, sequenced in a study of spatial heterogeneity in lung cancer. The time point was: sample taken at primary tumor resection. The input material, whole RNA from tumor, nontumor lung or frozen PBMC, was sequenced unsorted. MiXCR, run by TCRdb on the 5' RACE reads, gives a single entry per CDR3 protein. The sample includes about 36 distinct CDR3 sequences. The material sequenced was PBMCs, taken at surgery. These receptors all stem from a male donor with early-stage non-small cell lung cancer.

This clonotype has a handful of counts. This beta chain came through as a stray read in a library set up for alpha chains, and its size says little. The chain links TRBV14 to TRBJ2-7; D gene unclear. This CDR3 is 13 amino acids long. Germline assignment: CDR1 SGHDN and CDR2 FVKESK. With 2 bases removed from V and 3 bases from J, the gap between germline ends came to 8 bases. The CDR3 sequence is CASSQNRDYEQYF. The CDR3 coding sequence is TGTGCCAGCAGCCAAAATAGGGACTACGAGCAGTACTTC.

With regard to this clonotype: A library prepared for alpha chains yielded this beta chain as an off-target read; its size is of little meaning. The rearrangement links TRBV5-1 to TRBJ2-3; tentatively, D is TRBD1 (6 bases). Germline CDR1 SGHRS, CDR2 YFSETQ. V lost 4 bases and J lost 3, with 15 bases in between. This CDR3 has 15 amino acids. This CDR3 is CASSRQEFETDTQYF. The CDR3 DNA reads TGCGCCAGCAGCCGACAGGAATTTGAGACAGATACGCAGTATTTT.

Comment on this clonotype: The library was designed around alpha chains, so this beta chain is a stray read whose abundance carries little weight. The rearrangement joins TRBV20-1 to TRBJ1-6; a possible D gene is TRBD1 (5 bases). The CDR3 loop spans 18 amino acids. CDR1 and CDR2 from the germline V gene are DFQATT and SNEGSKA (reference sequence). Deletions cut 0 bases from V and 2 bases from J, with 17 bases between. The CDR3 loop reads CSARDRGRGWTYNSPLHF. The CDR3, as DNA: TGCAGTGCTAGAGATCGGGGAAGGGGCTGGACCTATAATTCACCCCTCCACTTT.

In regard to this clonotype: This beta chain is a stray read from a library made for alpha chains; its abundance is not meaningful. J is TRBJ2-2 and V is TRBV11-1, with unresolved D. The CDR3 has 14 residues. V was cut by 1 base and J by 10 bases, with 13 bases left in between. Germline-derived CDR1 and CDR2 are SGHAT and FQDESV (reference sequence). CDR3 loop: CASSLDPNSLELFF. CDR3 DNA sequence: TGTGCCAGCAGCTTAGACCCAAATAGCCTGGAGCTGTTTTTT.

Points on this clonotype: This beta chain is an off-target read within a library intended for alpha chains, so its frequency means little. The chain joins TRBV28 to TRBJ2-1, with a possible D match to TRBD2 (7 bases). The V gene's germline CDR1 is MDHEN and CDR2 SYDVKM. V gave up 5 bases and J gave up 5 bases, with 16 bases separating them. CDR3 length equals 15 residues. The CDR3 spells CASSTLSGGHNEQFF. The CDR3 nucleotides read TGTGCCAGCAGTACACTCTCCGGGGGGCACAATGAGCAGTTCTTC.